The 3 T cell receptor beta chains in this list originate from one sample, sequenced in a study of CD8 T cells in Susac syndrome. Random-hexamer reverse transcription was applied to about 0.45 to 1 ug RNA. TCRdb reprocessed the immunoSEQ multiplex PCR reads with MiXCR, giving one entry per CDR3 protein. The profile shows 65,000 to 85,000 distinct CDR3 sequences, 80% to 95% of them singletons. The sequenced sample consisted of CD8+ T cells from PBMCs. Receptors originate from a human donor with Susac syndrome.

The chain couples TRBV4-1 to TRBJ2-3, with D possibly being TRBD2 (6 bases). Trimming took off 3 bases at V and 1 base at J, with 20 bases between the two ends. CDR3 length equals 18 residues. Per germline, CDR1 MGHRA and CDR2 YSYEKL. In DNA, the CDR3 is TGCGCCAGCAGCCAGGGTGGGCGACTAGTAGTTGGCACAGATACGCAGTATTTT. Its translation is CASSQGGRLVVGTDTQYF.

The rearrangement joins TRBV19 to TRBJ2-7, with 8 nucleotides matching TRBD1. The CDR3 has 15 residues. Germline V gene lookup returns CDR1 LNHDA and CDR2 SQIVND (reference sequence). V was pared by 0 bases and J by 3 bases, with 4 bases of the junction left unmatched. The CDR3 region is CASSIETGEFYEQYF. The CDR3 nucleotides read TGTGCCAGTAGTATAGAGACAGGGGAATTCTACGAGCAGTACTTC. The full variable domain, in which reference TRBV19 and TRBJ2-7 provide the parts outside the CDR3, is DGGITQSPKYLFRKEGQNVTLSCEQNLNHDAMYWYRQDPGQGLRLIYYSQIVNDFQKGDIAEGYSVSREKKESFPLTVTSAQKNPTAFYLCASSIETGEFYEQYFGPGTRLTVT.

The chain employs TRBV15 and TRBJ2-3; 9 nucleotides agree with TRBD1. CDR3 length: 15 amino acids. Germline assignment: CDR1 LNHNV and CDR2 YYDKDF (reference sequence). The ends lost 0 bases at V and 5 bases at J; junction bases unmatched: 3. CDR3 residues: CATSREGDREDTQYF. The DNA for the CDR3 is TGTGCCACCAGCAGAGAGGGGGACAGGGAAGATACGCAGTATTTT.